The 10 T cell receptor beta chains below come from one sample, sequenced in a study of early T cells in non-severe SARS-CoV-2 infection. TCRdb analysed the 5' RACE reads with MiXCR anew, one entry per CDR3 protein. The sample carries about 83,000 distinct CDR3 sequences, over 9.5% recorded once. Specimen: whole blood, collected at baseline. The receptors were sampled from an adult who was a healthcare worker with PCR-confirmed SARS-CoV-2 infection or an uninfected control (not recorded which).

This clonotype was counted only a few times. The chain recombines TRBV18 with TRBJ2-7; D is uncertain. This CDR3 has 12 residues. Between the trimmed V and J ends, which lost 5 bases and 7 bases, there was a span of 12 bases. Germline V gene data show CDR1 as KGHSH and CDR2 as LQKENI. The CDR3 here is CASSETLGEQYF. The CDR3 DNA reads TGTGCCAGCTCAGAGACGCTGGGGGAGCAGTACTTC.

This clonotype was detected only a few times. The chain combines TRBV9 with TRBJ1-3; no reliable D call. V shed 4 bases and J shed 0 bases, with 11 bases lying between them. Germline-derived CDR1 and CDR2 are SGDLS and YYNGEE. The CDR3 covers 15 residues. CDR3 loop: CASSPSSYSGNTIYF. The CDR3 DNA is TGTGCCAGCAGCCCGAGTTCGTACTCTGGAAACACCATATATTTT. Combining the CDR3 with reference TRBV9 and TRBJ1-3 gives the whole variable domain DSGVTQTPKHLITATGQRVTLRCSPRSGDLSVYWYQQSLDQGLQFLIQYYNGEERAKGNILERFSAQQFPDLHSELNLSSLELGDSALYFCASSPSSYSGNTIYFGEGSWLTVV.

This clonotype is a singleton in its sample. An end of the junction differs from the germline gene, which may be a read error. The chain links TRBV29-1 to TRBJ1-1; TRBD1 is a possible D gene (5 bases). CDR3 length: 11 residues. The germline V gene has CDR1 SQVTM and CDR2 ANQGSEA. The DNA for the CDR3 is TGCATCGTTGTACCCCAACAGGCAGCTTTCTTT. This encodes CIVVPQQAAFF.

The CDR3: CASSPGRTSLYEQYF. The CDR3 DNA follows: TGTGCCAGCTCACCGGGCCGGACTAGCTTGTACGAGCAGTACTTC. The genes are TRBV18 and TRBJ2-7, with TRBD2 matching 8 bases. In germline, CDR1 is KGHSH, CDR2 LQKENI. The CDR3 sequence is 15 residues long. V was pared by 3 bases and J by 4 bases, with 8 bases of the junction left unmatched.

This clonotype was seen more than once but under ten times. The rearrangement uses TRBV20-1 and TRBJ1-5; D gene ambiguous. The CDR3 spans 12 residues. V was trimmed by 3 bases and J by 2 bases, leaving 5 bases between them. Germline lookup yields CDR1 DFQATT and CDR2 SNEGSKA (reference sequence). The CDR3 coding sequence is TGCAGTGCTAGTTTTGGCAATCAGCCCCAGCATTTT. It specifies CSASFGNQPQHF.

This clonotype was seen repeatedly, ten times or more. The chain uses TRBV20-1 and TRBJ2-5; D call uncertain. Germline CDR1 DFQATT, CDR2 SNEGSKA (reference sequence). The CDR3 spans 12 residues. With 3 bases removed from V and 5 bases from J, the gap between germline ends came to 10 bases. The chain's CDR3 is CSARTAPETQYF. The CDR3 DNA reads as TGCAGTGCTAGGACCGCCCCGGAGACCCAGTACTTC.

The V call is TRBV7-8, the J call TRBJ2-5; D gene uncertain. Per germline, CDR1 SGHVS and CDR2 FQNEAQ. V dropped 2 bases and J dropped 1 base, with 8 bases sitting between them. The CDR3 loop spans 14 amino acids. CDR3 residues: CASSLMVGQETQYF. The CDR3 DNA reads TGTGCCAGCAGCTTAATGGTTGGCCAAGAGACCCAGTACTTC. Based on the CDR3 plus reference TRBV7-8 and TRBJ2-5, the full variable domain is GAGVSQSPRYKVAKRGQDVALRCDPISGHVSLFWYQQALGQGPEFLTYFQNEAQLDKSGLPSDRFFAERPEGSVSTLKIQRTQQEDSAVYLCASSLMVGQETQYFGPGTRLLVL.

The chain carries TRBV19 and TRBJ1-2; a possible D gene is TRBD1 (6 bases). This CDR3 has 17 residues. V lost 6 bases and J 5 bases, leaving 25 bases between the germline ends. Germline V gene data show CDR1 as LNHDA and CDR2 as SQIVND (reference sequence). CDR3: CASSLPRPHRALYGYTF. CDR3 nucleotide sequence: TGTGCCAGTAGCCTCCCCCGGCCCCACAGGGCGTTATATGGCTACACCTTC.

The chain has TRBV27 and TRBJ2-7; 10 positions agree with TRBD2. The CDR3 runs to 17 residues. The trim removed 2 bases at V and 0 bases at J, leaving 7 bases unmatched. Germline V gene sequence: CDR1 MNHEY, CDR2 SMNVEV (reference sequence). CDR3 nucleotides: TGTGCCAGCAGTTTAGGGCTAGCGGGGGATTACTCCTACGAGCAGTACTTC. Protein: CASSLGLAGDYSYEQYF.

In its sample, this clonotype was seen a few times. This chain connects TRBV28 to TRBJ2-3, with D uncertain. Germline assignment: CDR1 MDHEN and CDR2 SYDVKM. Trimming removed 3 bases at V and 4 bases at J, with 5 bases between. The CDR3 loop spans 12 amino acids. The CDR3 loop is CASSFISDTQYF. CDR3 DNA sequence: TGTGCCAGCAGTTTTATCTCAGATACGCAGTATTTT.